This T cell receptor beta chain was captured by sequencing in a study of blood T cell repertoires in COVID-19 (TCRdb year 2020). For context, the study as a whole: Samples from collaborators originated in the United States, Italy and Spain and spanned both the acute and convalescent phases of COVID-19. The material from the prospective study consisted of cDNA or gDNA derived from T cells, B-cell-depleted T cells, or PBMCs. Deeply sampled blood TCRbeta repertoires from subjects exposed to, actively infected with, or recovered from COVID-19 were included in the dataset. A freely available public database, intended as a resource for researchers studying the immune response to SARS-CoV-2, is where the repertoires were released. Samples came from the ongoing ImmuneRACE study (first 160 participants) plus 1,254 subjects from 6 global collaborators. Nearly every sample came with metadata listing a de-identified subject ID, COVID-19 status, age in years and sex. Where available, HLA class I and class II types were obtained from metadata supplied by the sample provider rather than from assay-based typing.

Whole blood was collected in K2EDTA tubes by collaborating institutions according to the institutions' own protocols. For TCRbeta analysis, collaborators shipped samples in one of three forms: frozen whole blood, isolated PBMCs, or DNA extracted from either of those sample types. On this clone itself: The clone's antigen remains unknown. There are no base qualities to consult, and no much larger clone falls within one base.

The immunoSEQ Assay, a bias-controlled multiplex PCR, was used to amplify TCRbeta CDR3 regions from genomic DNA. The paper's data handling went like this. The number of nucleated cells in each sample was estimated from the amplification of reference gene primers within the assay. To quantify the absolute abundance of each unique TCRbeta CDR3 rearrangement, sequence reads were collapsed and filtered. For each sample, productive Simpson clonality was calculated as the square root of Simpson's diversity index across productive rearrangements. Not all clones reach the TCRdb copy of this immuneACCESS table, which keeps in-frame sequences only. Checked studies attribute under half of the gap to unresolved V genes and leave the rest unexplained. V and J calls and clone size come straight from that table; D and trimming were deduced from the DNA. The sample profile shows 100,000 to 150,000 clones; 79% of them were found once. Of the sample, more than 35% falls within the top ten clones.

General study outcomes and caveats: Clinical and demographic metadata were provided uncurated, with the amount varying by source and participant.

This clonotype was sampled from a man aged 40-50 years with active or convalescent COVID-19. The sample was peripheral blood.

The DNA is as follows: TGTGCCAGCAGTGAAGGCCAGGGGGGTGAAAAACTGTTTTTT. This codes for CASSEGQGGEKLFF. The chain joins TRBV6-1 to TRBJ1-4, and 7 junctional nucleotides match TRBD1. At the junction V is shortened by 1 base and J by 7 bases; bases outside the gene matches: 3. Including cysteine and phenylalanine, the CDR3 has 14 amino acids. Here the CDR3 DNA is all that survives: 42 bases in frame from base 1. CDR1 and CDR2 are drawn from the germline V gene: MNHNS, SASEGT.